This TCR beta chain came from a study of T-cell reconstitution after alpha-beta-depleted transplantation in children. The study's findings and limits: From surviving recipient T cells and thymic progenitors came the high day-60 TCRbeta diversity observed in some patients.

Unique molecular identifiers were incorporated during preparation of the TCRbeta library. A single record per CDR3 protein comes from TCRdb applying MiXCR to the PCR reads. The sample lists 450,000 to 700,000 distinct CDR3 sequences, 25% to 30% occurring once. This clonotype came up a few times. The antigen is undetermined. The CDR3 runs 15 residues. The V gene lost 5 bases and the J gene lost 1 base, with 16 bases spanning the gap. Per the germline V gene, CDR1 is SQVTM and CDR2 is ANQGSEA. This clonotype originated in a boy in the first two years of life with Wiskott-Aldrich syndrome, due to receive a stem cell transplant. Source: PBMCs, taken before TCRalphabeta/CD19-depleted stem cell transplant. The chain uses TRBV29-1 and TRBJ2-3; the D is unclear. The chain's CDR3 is CSVRLSGVRTDTQYF. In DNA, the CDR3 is TGCAGCGTTAGGCTGTCGGGCGTGCGCACAGATACGCAGTATTTT.